These T cell receptor beta chains were read from a single sample in a study of control samples from healthy donors and cancer patients. TCRdb's table, derived via immunoSEQ multiplex PCR, lists solely in-frame clones and lacks some. Among around 120,000 clones listed, about 88% were seen once. Sequenced: blood. The receptors come from an older woman in good health. Both conserved end residues are part of each CDR3. Each record gives: D gene, clone size, J gene, V gene, CDR3 DNA, CDR3 protein. D genes are given only for firm matches. Rows may omit the clone size; those that give it use once, few, many or a size class.

D: -; size: -; J: TRBJ2-1; V: TRBV29-1; DNA: TGCAGCGCTGGTGGAGGTCCCAGCTCCTACAATGAGCAGTTCTTC; CDR3: CSAGGGPSSYNEQFF
D: -; size: -; J: TRBJ2-1; V: TRBV5-1; DNA: TGCGCCAGCAGCCTAATGATTTCTATTCCAGGCGTCAATGAGCAGTTCTTC; CDR3: CASSLMISIPGVNEQFF
D: -; size: -; J: TRBJ1-5; V: TRBV4-2; DNA: TGTGCCAGCAGCCAAGATATGGGAACCAATCAGCCCCAGCATTTT; CDR3: CASSQDMGTNQPQHF
D: -; size: -; J: TRBJ1-2; V: TRBV4-1; DNA: TGCGCCAGCAGCCAACCGAGCCTGAGCCGGGACACTTCTAACTATGGCTACACCTTC; CDR3: CASSQPSLSRDTSNYGYTF
D: -; size: few; J: TRBJ2-7; V: TRBV5-1; DNA: TGCGCCAGCAGCCCCGGTGGAGGGCTGATTCGCTCCTACGAGCAGTACTTC; CDR3: CASSPGGGLIRSYEQYF
D: -; size: -; J: TRBJ2-3; V: TRBV5-4; DNA: TGTGCCAGCAGCTTCAACACAGATACGCAGTATTTT; CDR3: CASSFNTDTQYF
D: -; size: -; J: TRBJ2-7; V: TRBV5-1; DNA: TGCGCCAGCAGCCCGTATATGAGCCCCTACGAGCAGTACTTC; CDR3: CASSPYMSPYEQYF
D: TRBD1; size: -; J: TRBJ2-4; V: TRBV4-3; DNA: TGCGCCAGCAGCCAGGACAGGGCTGGGAACATTCAGTACTTC; CDR3: CASSQDRAGNIQYF
D: TRBD1; size: once; J: TRBJ1-6; V: TRBV18; DNA: TGTGCCAGCTCACCAGGGGCGACAGGGTTTCTTTCACCCCTCCACTTT; CDR3: CASSPGATGFLSPLHF
D: -; size: once; J: TRBJ2-7; V: TRBV4-2; DNA: TGTGCCAGCAGCCGGGACTGGGGTTCCTACGAGCAGTACTTC; CDR3: CASSRDWGSYEQYF
D: -; size: -; J: TRBJ2-6; V: TRBV8-1; DNA: TGTGGCAGTGGTAAGGCTGATAGCCACAAAGTCGGGCACGTCCTGACTTTC; CDR3: CGSGKADSHKVGHVLTF
D: TRBD1; size: -; J: TRBJ1-1; V: TRBV6-5; DNA: TGTGCCAGCAGTTGGGGGGACAGGTTGAACACTGAAGCTTTCTTT; CDR3: CASSWGDRLNTEAFF
D: -; size: -; J: TRBJ2-5; V: TRBV11-2; DNA: TGTGCCAGCAGCATCAGGGGTCCAAGGGAGACCCAGTACTTC; CDR3: CASSIRGPRETQYF
D: -; size: -; J: TRBJ2-2; V: TRBV5-1; DNA: TGCGCCAGCAGGACACAGGGTACCACCGGGGAGCTGTTTTTT; CDR3: CASRTQGTTGELFF
D: -; size: -; J: TRBJ2-7; V: TRBV11-2; DNA: TGTGCCAGCACCCCACGTGGCCGCTACGAGCAGTACTTC; CDR3: CASTPRGRYEQYF
D: -; size: -; J: TRBJ1-6; V: TRBV19; DNA: TGTGCCAGTAGGGAGGCAAGATCACCCCTCCACTTT; CDR3: CASREARSPLHF
D: TRBD2; size: -; J: TRBJ2-1; V: TRBV19; DNA: TGTGCCAGTAGTATCAAGACTAGCGGGGGCCATGAGCAGTTCTTC; CDR3: CASSIKTSGGHEQFF
D: -; size: -; J: TRBJ1-2; V: TRBV7-2; DNA: TGTGCCCTTCAGGGAGGTAACTATGGCTACACCTTC; CDR3: CALQGGNYGYTF
D: -; size: -; J: TRBJ1-2; V: TRBV24-1; DNA: TGTGCCACCAGCCCCGGGGCGACGGGGGACTATGGCTACACCTTC; CDR3: CATSPGATGDYGYTF
D: -; size: -; J: TRBJ2-2; V: TRBV27; DNA: TGTGCCAGCAGTTCGCCACGCTTCACCGGGGAGCTGTTTTTT; CDR3: CASSSPRFTGELFF
D: -; size: few; J: TRBJ1-4; V: TRBV20-1; DNA: TGCAGTGCTAGAAATGGGGAAAAACTGTTTTTT; CDR3: CSARNGEKLFF
D: -; size: -; J: TRBJ1-2; V: TRBV24-1; DNA: TGTGCCACCAGTCAGGACAGCTATGGCTACACCTTC; CDR3: CATSQDSYGYTF
D: -; size: -; J: TRBJ1-3; V: TRBV7-9; DNA: TGTGCCAGCAGCCCACGAGGGGGGAACTCTGGAAACACCATATATTTT; CDR3: CASSPRGGNSGNTIYF
D: -; size: once; J: TRBJ2-3; V: TRBV5-1; DNA: TGCGCCAGCAGCTTTGGCAGGGCGATCACAGATACGCAGTATTTT; CDR3: CASSFGRAITDTQYF
D: -; size: -; J: TRBJ1-2; V: TRBV6-5; DNA: TGTGCCAGCACGGGGCAGCGCTATGGCTACACCTTC; CDR3: CASTGQRYGYTF
D: -; size: -; J: TRBJ1-3; V: TRBV7-3; DNA: TGTGCCAGCAGCTTAGGGGGGCCTGGAAACACCATATATTTT; CDR3: CASSLGGPGNTIYF
D: -; size: -; J: TRBJ1-2; V: TRBV19; DNA: TGTGCCAGTAGATATTCGGATGGCAGGGGCAACTATGGCTACACCTTC; CDR3: CASRYSDGRGNYGYTF
D: -; size: -; J: TRBJ1-1; V: TRBV28; DNA: TGTGCCAGCAGTTTGAGGGGGGCCACTGAAGCTTTCTTT; CDR3: CASSLRGATEAFF